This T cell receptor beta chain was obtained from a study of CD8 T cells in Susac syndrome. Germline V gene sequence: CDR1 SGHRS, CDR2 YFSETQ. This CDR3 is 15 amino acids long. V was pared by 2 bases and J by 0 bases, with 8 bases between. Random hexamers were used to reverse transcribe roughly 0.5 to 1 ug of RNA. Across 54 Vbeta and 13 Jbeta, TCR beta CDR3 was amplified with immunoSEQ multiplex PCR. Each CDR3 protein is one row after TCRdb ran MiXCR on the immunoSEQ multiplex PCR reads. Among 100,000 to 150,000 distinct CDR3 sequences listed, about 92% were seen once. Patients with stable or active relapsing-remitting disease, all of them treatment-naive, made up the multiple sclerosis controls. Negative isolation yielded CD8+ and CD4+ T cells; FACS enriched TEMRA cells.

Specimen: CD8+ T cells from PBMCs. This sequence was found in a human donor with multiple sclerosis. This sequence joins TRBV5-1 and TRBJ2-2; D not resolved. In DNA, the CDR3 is TGCGCCAGCAGCTTAGGACGTACGAACACCGGGGAGCTGTTTTTT. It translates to CASSLGRTNTGELFF.